These 27 T cell receptor beta chains share one sample of origin, sequenced in a study of OX40 agonist ivuxolimab in advanced cancers. Clones were read by immunoSEQ multiplex PCR, and TCRdb kept only the in-frame ones, dropping some. The sample shows about 55,000 clones, 88% of them seen only once. Material: CD4+ or CD8+ T cells sorted from blood, obtained in a trial of the OX40 agonist ivuxolimab. The source is an adult with an advanced solid tumor such as melanoma, head and neck, liver or kidney cancer.

The chain carries TRBV7-3 and TRBJ2-3, with D perhaps TRBD2 (5 bases). Germline V CDR1 and CDR2: SGHTA, FQGTGA. This CDR3 spans 14 amino acids. Trimming removed 5 bases at V and 2 bases at J, with 11 bases between. The CDR3 is CASSLDGDTDTQYF. CDR3 DNA sequence: TGTGCCAGCAGCCTGGACGGGGACACAGATACGCAGTATTTT.

This clone was recorded once. The rearrangement links TRBV25-1 to TRBJ1-1; D is unresolved. Deletions cut 6 bases from V and 3 bases from J, with 11 bases between. In germline, CDR1 is MGHDK, CDR2 SYGVNS. This CDR3 has 13 residues. The CDR3: CASRAPLYTEAFF. As DNA, the CDR3 is TGTGCCAGCAGGGCGCCCCTTTACACTGAAGCTTTCTTT.

This clone was found a few times. The chain links TRBV9 to TRBJ1-4; the match to TRBD1 covers 10 bases. Germline V lookup: CDR1 SGDLS, CDR2 YYNGEE. V lost 2 bases to trimming and J lost 8 bases; unmatched junction nucleotides: 6. CDR3 length equals 15 residues. CDR3 residues: CASSVRGQGREKLFF. In nucleotides, the CDR3 is TGTGCCAGCAGCGTTCGGGGACAGGGGAGGGAAAAACTGTTTTTT.

The gene calls are TRBV10-1 and TRBJ1-4; the D gene is possibly TRBD1 (5 bases). CDR1 and CDR2 from the germline V gene are WNHNN and SYGVQD (reference sequence). CDR3 length: 15 residues. V gave up 3 bases and J gave up 5 bases, with 13 bases separating them. CDR3 in DNA: TGCGCCAGCAGTGAAGGCGGGACCTCCAATGAAAAACTGTTTTTT. This gives the protein CASSEGGTSNEKLFF.

This chain joins TRBV19 and TRBJ2-6, with TRBD1 matching 10 bases. Germline V gene lookup returns CDR1 LNHDA and CDR2 SQIVND (reference sequence). This CDR3 is built from 18 residues. The V and J ends lost 6 bases and 2 bases, in that order; junction bases with no gene match: 10. CDR3 sequence: CASSPSGQGITGANVLTF. The CDR3 DNA is TGTGCCAGTAGCCCATCGGGACAGGGGATAACTGGGGCCAACGTCCTGACTTTC.

V usage is TRBV7-9 and J usage is TRBJ2-3; D remains ambiguous. Trimming took 3 bases from V and 6 from J, leaving 16 bases between them. CDR1 is SEHNR, CDR2 FQNEAQ, per germline (reference sequence). This CDR3 has 15 amino acids. CDR3 amino acids: CASSFLGLRMDTQYF. As DNA, the CDR3 is TGTGCCAGCAGCTTCTTGGGTCTCAGGATGGATACGCAGTATTTT.

The rearrangement uses TRBV7-6 and TRBJ1-1; D unresolved. CDR3 length: 14 amino acids. Trimming left V 2 bases short and J 4 bases short, with 11 bases between. CDR1 is SGHVS and CDR2 is FNYEAQ in the germline V gene. The CDR3, as DNA: TGTGCCAGCAGCTTAAGGGTAGGAGTCACTGAAGCTTTCTTT. Its protein is CASSLRVGVTEAFF.

The V call is TRBV4-2, the J call TRBJ2-1, with 13 positions matching TRBD2. There are 15 residues in the CDR3. V was clipped by 1 base and J by 6 bases; unmatched bases: 0. CDR1 LGHNA and CDR2 YNFKEQ come from the germline V gene. The CDR3 region is CASSQGTSGSNEQFF. The CDR3 region has the DNA TGTGCCAGCAGCCAAGGGACTAGCGGGAGCAATGAGCAGTTCTTC.

This chain joins TRBV7-8 and TRBJ1-5; 9 bases are shared with TRBD1. This CDR3 region has 14 residues. Germline trimming cut 3 bases from V and 4 bases from J; bases unmatched to any gene: 1. Germline V lookup: CDR1 SGHVS, CDR2 FQNEAQ. In DNA, the CDR3 is TGTGCCAGCAGCTTCGGACAGGGGAATCAGCCCCAGCATTTT. Residues: CASSFGQGNQPQHF.

This clone was seen a single time. The chain carries TRBV27 and TRBJ2-5; D unclear. Trimming removed 2 bases from V and 2 bases from J, with 12 bases in between. Germline V lookup: CDR1 MNHEY, CDR2 SMNVEV (reference sequence). The CDR3 has 15 amino acids. For the CDR3, the DNA is TGTGCCAGCAGTTTAAGGGCAGCAAGACAAGAGACCCAGTACTTC. This sequence encodes CASSLRAARQETQYF.

V gene TRBV11-2 combines with J gene TRBJ1-1, with 7 bases lining up with TRBD1. The V gene end was trimmed by 4 bases and the J gene end by 1 base; junction bases not matched to a gene: 6. The length of the CDR3 is 15 residues. Germline CDR1 SGHAT, CDR2 FQNNGV. CDR3 protein: CASSSLGQKNTEAFF. The CDR3 nucleotides are TGTGCCAGCAGCTCTTTGGGACAGAAGAACACTGAAGCTTTCTTT.

This clone was recorded once. This chain connects TRBV28 to TRBJ1-1; D gene unclear. Germline V gives CDR1 MDHEN, CDR2 SYDVKM. CDR3 length equals 13 residues. CDR3 sequence (DNA): TGTGCAGCATTGACCGTGATGAACACTGAAGCTTTCTTT. Its translation: CAALTVMNTEAFF.

V and J are TRBV19 and TRBJ2-7; D possibly corresponds to TRBD2 (6 bases). Between the trimmed V and J ends, which lost 5 bases and 5 bases, there was a span of 13 bases. This CDR3 spans 13 amino acids. The germline gives CDR1 LNHDA, CDR2 SQIVND (reference sequence). The CDR3 sequence: CASSGGPSDEQYF. The CDR3 nucleotides read TGTGCCAGTAGTGGAGGGCCCTCGGACGAGCAGTACTTC.

CDR3 amino acids: CASSLERHYEQYF. In DNA form, the CDR3 reads TGTGCCAGCAGCTTAGAACGTCACTACGAGCAGTACTTC. The chain recombines TRBV7-3 with TRBJ2-7; no firm D call. Germline V gene lookup returns CDR1 SGHTA and CDR2 FQGTGA. Deletions cut 2 bases from V and 3 bases from J, with 8 bases between. The CDR3 runs to 13 residues.

The chain is built from TRBV10-3 and TRBJ2-3; no reliable D call. From germline, CDR1 is ENHRY and CDR2 SYGVKD. With 6 bases removed from V and 2 bases from J, the gap between germline ends came to 15 bases. The CDR3 sequence is 15 residues long. The CDR3 DNA is TGTGCCATCAGAGCAGGCCCGGGCCCCACAGATACGCAGTATTTT. This encodes CAIRAGPGPTDTQYF.

This clone is a singleton in its sample. The chain joins TRBV18 to TRBJ2-1; 8 bases are a match to TRBD2. V was pared by 2 bases and J by 1 base, with 7 bases of the junction left unmatched. The CDR3 runs 17 residues. Germline V gene lookup returns CDR1 KGHSH and CDR2 LQKENI. The CDR3 DNA sequence: TGTGCCAGCTCACCATTGGGTAGCGGGGTTTCCTACAATGAGCAGTTCTTC. Translating gives CASSPLGSGVSYNEQFF.

The CDR3 protein is CASSLAGQNYGYTF. CDR3 in DNA: TGTGCCAGCAGCTTAGCGGGACAGAACTATGGCTACACCTTC. This chain joins TRBV7-9 and TRBJ1-2, with 7 bases lining up with TRBD1. The CDR3 is 14 residues long. Germline V gene sequence: CDR1 SEHNR, CDR2 FQNEAQ (reference sequence). J gave up 2 bases and V 0 bases, and 0 bases lay outside the gene matches.

The chain is built from TRBV28 and TRBJ2-3; 9 bases are a match to TRBD2. With 1 base clipped from V and 3 bases from J, the junction kept 5 bases outside the gene matches. Germline loops: CDR1 MDHEN, CDR2 SYDVKM. The CDR3 has 16 amino acids. The CDR3 here is CASSLLAGESTDTQYF. The CDR3 DNA reads TGTGCCAGCAGTTTATTAGCGGGAGAATCGACAGATACGCAGTATTTT. The variable domain in full, with the rest retrieved from reference TRBV28 and TRBJ2-3, is DVKVTQSSRYLVKRTGEKVFLECVQDMDHENMFWYRQDPGLGLRLIYFSYDVKMKEKGDIPEGYSVSREKKERFSLILESASTNQTSMYLCASSLLAGESTDTQYFGPGTRLTVL.

This clone was recorded once. J is TRBJ2-2 and V is TRBV6-1; D is undetermined. Deletions cut 1 base from V and 0 bases from J, with 6 bases between. This CDR3 is 15 amino acids long. Germline-derived CDR1 and CDR2 are MNHNS and SASEGT. The CDR3 region is CASSEVSPNTGELFF. For the CDR3, the DNA is TGTGCCAGCAGTGAAGTCAGCCCGAACACCGGGGAGCTGTTTTTT.

This clone has just one count. The chain links TRBV4-1 to TRBJ2-7; 9 bases are shared with TRBD2. The V and J ends lost 0 bases and 4 bases, in that order; junction bases with no gene match: 4. Germline V gene data show CDR1 as MGHRA and CDR2 as YSYEKL. This CDR3 region has 15 residues. CDR3 amino acids: CASSQESGRSYEQYF. For the CDR3, the DNA is TGCGCCAGCAGCCAAGAAAGCGGGAGGAGTTACGAGCAGTACTTC.

The chain is built from TRBV21-1 and TRBJ2-7; no DNA check was done on the table's D call, TRBD1. TRBV21-1 is a recognized pseudogene. This CDR3 comprises 11 residues. The CDR3 region is CASAQLYEQYF. DNA of the CDR3: TGTGCCAGCGCACAGCTTTACGAGCAGTACTTC.

DNA of the CDR3: TGCGCCAGCAGCGAGGACGGACTTAATGAAAAACTGTTTTTT. It codes for CASSEDGLNEKLFF. This chain connects TRBV5-1 to TRBJ1-4; no firm D call. The CDR3 totals 14 residues. Germline V gene lookup returns CDR1 SGHRS and CDR2 YFSETQ. V dropped 4 bases and J dropped 4 bases, with 11 bases sitting between them.

The genes are TRBV29-1 and TRBJ2-3, with 14 bases matching TRBD2. The CDR3 runs 14 residues. Germline-derived CDR1 and CDR2 are SQVTM and ANQGSEA. The V gene end was trimmed by 7 bases and the J gene end by 3 bases; junction bases not matched to a gene: 3. Here the CDR3 DNA reads TGCAGCGCACGACTAGCGGGAGGGACAGATACGCAGTATTTT. It codes for CSARLAGGTDTQYF.

In its sample, this clone ranks as medium-sized. The V call is TRBV5-1, the J call TRBJ2-5; 8 bases line up with TRBD2. J gave up 4 bases and V 0 bases, and 2 bases lay outside the gene matches. Germline V CDR1 and CDR2: SGHRS, YFSETQ. The CDR3 contains 14 residues. DNA for the CDR3: TGCGCCAGCAGCTTGGCGGGGGGGCGAGAGACCCAGTACTTC. Translation gives CASSLAGGRETQYF.

The chain combines TRBV28 with TRBJ2-1; TRBD2 aligns across 10 bases. Germline lookup yields CDR1 MDHEN and CDR2 SYDVKM. V was pared by 5 bases and J by 5 bases, with 6 bases of the junction left unmatched. The CDR3 length is 15 residues. The CDR3 region has the DNA TGTGCCAGCAGTGGGTGGACTAGCGGAAACAATGAGCAGTTCTTC. Translated: CASSGWTSGNNEQFF.

The rearrangement links TRBV2 to TRBJ2-1; 8 nucleotides match TRBD1. The CDR3 runs 16 residues. The germline V gene has CDR1 SNHLY and CDR2 FYNNEI. J lost 2 bases, V lost 7 bases, and 10 bases had no gene match. CDR3 in DNA: TGTGCCAGCACCGGTAGGACAGGGAGAACCTACAATGAGCAGTTCTTC. This sequence encodes CASTGRTGRTYNEQFF.

J is TRBJ2-3 and V is TRBV4-1; D perhaps matches TRBD2 (5 bases). CDR1 and CDR2 (germline): MGHRA, YSYEKL. CDR3 length: 14 amino acids. The V gene lost 0 bases and the J gene lost 7 bases, with 11 bases spanning the gap. CDR3: CASSQESGRNTQYF. CDR3 bases: TGCGCCAGCAGCCAAGAGTCGGGAAGAAATACGCAGTATTTT.